This T cell receptor beta chain was sequenced during a study of Ad26.COV2.S vaccination and SARS-CoV-2 variants. The study, taken as a whole, reports: Using TCR breadth and depth analyses may have led to underestimated total T cell responses.

The assay was immunoSEQ multiplex PCR, and TCRdb's table has in-frame clones only and misses some. The sample yields around 300,000 clones, 80% to 90% seen once. About this clone: Its antigen is undetermined.

The CDR3 length is 12 residues. Looked up from germline, CDR1 is ENHRY and CDR2 is SYGVKD. Trimming removed 0 bases at V and 7 bases at J, with 6 bases between. Treatment denoted: over 15 received Ad26.COV2.S at low or high dose, single or two shots; five or six received placebo; per-sample allocation not given. Specimen acquisition occurred on day 63 following the initial vaccine or placebo injection. The sequencing here drew on peripheral blood, taken in a trial of Ad26.COV2.S vaccine versus placebo. The chain carries TRBV10-3 and TRBJ1-1; unclear D gene. The sequence derives from a person between 18 and 65 years old who received the Ad26.COV2.S COVID-19 vaccine or a placebo. This CDR3 is CAISESGFEAFF. The CDR3 bases are TGTGCCATCAGTGAGTCGGGGTTTGAAGCTTTCTTT.